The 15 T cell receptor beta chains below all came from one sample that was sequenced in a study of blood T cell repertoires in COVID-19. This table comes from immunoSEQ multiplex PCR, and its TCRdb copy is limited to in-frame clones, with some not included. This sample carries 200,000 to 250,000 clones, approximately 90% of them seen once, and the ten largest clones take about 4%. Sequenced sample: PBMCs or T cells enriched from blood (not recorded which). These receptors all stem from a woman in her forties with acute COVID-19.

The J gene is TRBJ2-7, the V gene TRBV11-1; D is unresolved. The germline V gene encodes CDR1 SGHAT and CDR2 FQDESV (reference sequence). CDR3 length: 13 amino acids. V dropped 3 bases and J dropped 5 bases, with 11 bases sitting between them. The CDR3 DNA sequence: TGTGCCAGCAGCTTGGTTCCCTCGGACGAGCAGTACGTC. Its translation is CASSLVPSDEQYV.

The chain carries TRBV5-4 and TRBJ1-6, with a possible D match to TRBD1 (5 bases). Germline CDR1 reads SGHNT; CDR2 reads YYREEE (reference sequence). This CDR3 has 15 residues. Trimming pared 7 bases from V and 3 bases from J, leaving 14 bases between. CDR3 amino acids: CASHRGGDYNSPLHF. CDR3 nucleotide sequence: TGTGCCAGCCACCGAGGAGGGGACTATAATTCACCCCTCCACTTT.

This CDR3 reads CASSPQGAWGTEAFF. The CDR3 nucleotides are TGTGCCAGCAGTCCCCAGGGGGCGTGGGGCACTGAAGCTTTCTTT. The chain links TRBV27 to TRBJ1-1; 8 positions agree with TRBD1. The CDR3 contains 15 residues. Germline V gene data show CDR1 as MNHEY and CDR2 as SMNVEV (reference sequence). V trimming: 5 bases; J trimming: 4 bases; junction bases outside the gene matches: 9.

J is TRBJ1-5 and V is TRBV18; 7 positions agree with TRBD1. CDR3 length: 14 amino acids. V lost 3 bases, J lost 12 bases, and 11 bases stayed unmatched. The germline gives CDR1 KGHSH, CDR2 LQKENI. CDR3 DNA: TGTGCCAGCTCACCTCGACAGGGCGATCTGGGCCAGCATTTT. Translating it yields CASSPRQGDLGQHF.

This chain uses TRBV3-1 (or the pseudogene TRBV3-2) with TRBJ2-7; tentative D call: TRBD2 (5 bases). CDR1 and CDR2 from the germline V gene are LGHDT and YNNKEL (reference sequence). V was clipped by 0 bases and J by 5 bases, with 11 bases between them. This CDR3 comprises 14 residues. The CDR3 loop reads CASSQDPLANEQYV. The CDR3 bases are TGTGCCAGCAGCCAAGATCCCCTAGCTAACGAGCAGTACGTC.

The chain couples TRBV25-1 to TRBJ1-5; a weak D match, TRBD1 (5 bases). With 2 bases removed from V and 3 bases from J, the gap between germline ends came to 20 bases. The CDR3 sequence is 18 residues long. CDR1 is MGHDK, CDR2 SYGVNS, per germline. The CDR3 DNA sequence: TGTGCCAGCAGTGAAGTGGGGGGGGTTGACGGTGACAATCAGCCCCAGCATTTT. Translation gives CASSEVGGVDGDNQPQHF.

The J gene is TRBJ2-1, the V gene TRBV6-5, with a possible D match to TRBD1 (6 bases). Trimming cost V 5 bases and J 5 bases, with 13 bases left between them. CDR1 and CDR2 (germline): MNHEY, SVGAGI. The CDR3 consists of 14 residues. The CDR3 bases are TGTGCCAGCAGTACGATTACAGGGAACAATGAGCAGTTCTTC. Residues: CASSTITGNNEQFF.

CDR3 region: CASREQGEPEAFF. CDR3 nucleotide sequence: TGTGCCAGCAGGGAACAGGGGGAGCCTGAAGCTTTCTTT. This chain links TRBV12-3 or TRBV12-4 with TRBJ1-1; 8 nucleotides agree with TRBD1. CDR3 length equals 13 residues. J gave up 6 bases and V 6 bases, and 6 bases lay outside the gene matches.

CDR3 residues: CASSLPAGGRNEQFF. CDR3 DNA: TGTGCCAGCAGTCTGCCCGCAGGGGGAAGGAATGAGCAGTTCTTC. The chain is built from TRBV27 and TRBJ2-1, with 7 bases matching TRBD1. Germline loops: CDR1 MNHEY, CDR2 SMNVEV (reference sequence). This CDR3 is built from 15 residues. With 5 bases clipped from V and 7 bases from J, the junction kept 11 bases outside the gene matches.

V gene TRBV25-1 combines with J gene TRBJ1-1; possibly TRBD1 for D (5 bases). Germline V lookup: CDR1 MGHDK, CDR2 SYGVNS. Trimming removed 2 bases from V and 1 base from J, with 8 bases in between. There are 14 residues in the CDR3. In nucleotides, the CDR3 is TGTGCCAGCAGTGAAGGGGGGTGGAACACTGAAGCTTTCTTT. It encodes CASSEGGWNTEAFF.

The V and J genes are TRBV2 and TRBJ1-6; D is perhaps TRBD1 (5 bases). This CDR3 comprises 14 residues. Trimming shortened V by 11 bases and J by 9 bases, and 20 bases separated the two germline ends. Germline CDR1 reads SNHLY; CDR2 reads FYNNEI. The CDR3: CAGAGPGLFSPLHF. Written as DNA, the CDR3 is TGTGCCGGGGCCGGGCCTGGGCTTTTTTCACCCCTCCACTTT.

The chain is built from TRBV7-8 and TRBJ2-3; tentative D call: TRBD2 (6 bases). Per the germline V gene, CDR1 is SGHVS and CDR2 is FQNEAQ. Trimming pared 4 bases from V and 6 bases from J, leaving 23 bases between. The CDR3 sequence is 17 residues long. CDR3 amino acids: CASSSLFGRLEGDTQYF. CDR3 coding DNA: TGTGCCAGCAGCTCCCTATTCGGGAGACTAGAGGGTGATACGCAGTATTTT.

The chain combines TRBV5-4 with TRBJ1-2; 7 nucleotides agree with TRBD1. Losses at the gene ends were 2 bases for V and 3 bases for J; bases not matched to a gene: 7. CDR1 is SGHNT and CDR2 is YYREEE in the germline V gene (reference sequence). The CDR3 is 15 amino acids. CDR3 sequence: CASSLPGQRDYGYTF. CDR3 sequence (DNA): TGTGCCAGCAGCTTACCGGGACAGCGGGACTATGGCTACACCTTC.

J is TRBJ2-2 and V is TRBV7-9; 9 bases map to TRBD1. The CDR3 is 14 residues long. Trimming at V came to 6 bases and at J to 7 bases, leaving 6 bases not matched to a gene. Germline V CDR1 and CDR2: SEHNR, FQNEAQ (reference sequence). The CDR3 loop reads CASRSGTGLGELFF. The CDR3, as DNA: TGTGCCAGCAGATCCGGGACAGGGCTCGGGGAGCTGTTTTTT.

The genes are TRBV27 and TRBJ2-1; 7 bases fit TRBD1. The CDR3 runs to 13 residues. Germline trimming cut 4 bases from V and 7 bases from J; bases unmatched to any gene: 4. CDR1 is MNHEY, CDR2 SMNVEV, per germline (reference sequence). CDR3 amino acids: CASSYTGVNEQFF. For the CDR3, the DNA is TGTGCCAGCAGTTATACAGGGGTGAATGAGCAGTTCTTC.